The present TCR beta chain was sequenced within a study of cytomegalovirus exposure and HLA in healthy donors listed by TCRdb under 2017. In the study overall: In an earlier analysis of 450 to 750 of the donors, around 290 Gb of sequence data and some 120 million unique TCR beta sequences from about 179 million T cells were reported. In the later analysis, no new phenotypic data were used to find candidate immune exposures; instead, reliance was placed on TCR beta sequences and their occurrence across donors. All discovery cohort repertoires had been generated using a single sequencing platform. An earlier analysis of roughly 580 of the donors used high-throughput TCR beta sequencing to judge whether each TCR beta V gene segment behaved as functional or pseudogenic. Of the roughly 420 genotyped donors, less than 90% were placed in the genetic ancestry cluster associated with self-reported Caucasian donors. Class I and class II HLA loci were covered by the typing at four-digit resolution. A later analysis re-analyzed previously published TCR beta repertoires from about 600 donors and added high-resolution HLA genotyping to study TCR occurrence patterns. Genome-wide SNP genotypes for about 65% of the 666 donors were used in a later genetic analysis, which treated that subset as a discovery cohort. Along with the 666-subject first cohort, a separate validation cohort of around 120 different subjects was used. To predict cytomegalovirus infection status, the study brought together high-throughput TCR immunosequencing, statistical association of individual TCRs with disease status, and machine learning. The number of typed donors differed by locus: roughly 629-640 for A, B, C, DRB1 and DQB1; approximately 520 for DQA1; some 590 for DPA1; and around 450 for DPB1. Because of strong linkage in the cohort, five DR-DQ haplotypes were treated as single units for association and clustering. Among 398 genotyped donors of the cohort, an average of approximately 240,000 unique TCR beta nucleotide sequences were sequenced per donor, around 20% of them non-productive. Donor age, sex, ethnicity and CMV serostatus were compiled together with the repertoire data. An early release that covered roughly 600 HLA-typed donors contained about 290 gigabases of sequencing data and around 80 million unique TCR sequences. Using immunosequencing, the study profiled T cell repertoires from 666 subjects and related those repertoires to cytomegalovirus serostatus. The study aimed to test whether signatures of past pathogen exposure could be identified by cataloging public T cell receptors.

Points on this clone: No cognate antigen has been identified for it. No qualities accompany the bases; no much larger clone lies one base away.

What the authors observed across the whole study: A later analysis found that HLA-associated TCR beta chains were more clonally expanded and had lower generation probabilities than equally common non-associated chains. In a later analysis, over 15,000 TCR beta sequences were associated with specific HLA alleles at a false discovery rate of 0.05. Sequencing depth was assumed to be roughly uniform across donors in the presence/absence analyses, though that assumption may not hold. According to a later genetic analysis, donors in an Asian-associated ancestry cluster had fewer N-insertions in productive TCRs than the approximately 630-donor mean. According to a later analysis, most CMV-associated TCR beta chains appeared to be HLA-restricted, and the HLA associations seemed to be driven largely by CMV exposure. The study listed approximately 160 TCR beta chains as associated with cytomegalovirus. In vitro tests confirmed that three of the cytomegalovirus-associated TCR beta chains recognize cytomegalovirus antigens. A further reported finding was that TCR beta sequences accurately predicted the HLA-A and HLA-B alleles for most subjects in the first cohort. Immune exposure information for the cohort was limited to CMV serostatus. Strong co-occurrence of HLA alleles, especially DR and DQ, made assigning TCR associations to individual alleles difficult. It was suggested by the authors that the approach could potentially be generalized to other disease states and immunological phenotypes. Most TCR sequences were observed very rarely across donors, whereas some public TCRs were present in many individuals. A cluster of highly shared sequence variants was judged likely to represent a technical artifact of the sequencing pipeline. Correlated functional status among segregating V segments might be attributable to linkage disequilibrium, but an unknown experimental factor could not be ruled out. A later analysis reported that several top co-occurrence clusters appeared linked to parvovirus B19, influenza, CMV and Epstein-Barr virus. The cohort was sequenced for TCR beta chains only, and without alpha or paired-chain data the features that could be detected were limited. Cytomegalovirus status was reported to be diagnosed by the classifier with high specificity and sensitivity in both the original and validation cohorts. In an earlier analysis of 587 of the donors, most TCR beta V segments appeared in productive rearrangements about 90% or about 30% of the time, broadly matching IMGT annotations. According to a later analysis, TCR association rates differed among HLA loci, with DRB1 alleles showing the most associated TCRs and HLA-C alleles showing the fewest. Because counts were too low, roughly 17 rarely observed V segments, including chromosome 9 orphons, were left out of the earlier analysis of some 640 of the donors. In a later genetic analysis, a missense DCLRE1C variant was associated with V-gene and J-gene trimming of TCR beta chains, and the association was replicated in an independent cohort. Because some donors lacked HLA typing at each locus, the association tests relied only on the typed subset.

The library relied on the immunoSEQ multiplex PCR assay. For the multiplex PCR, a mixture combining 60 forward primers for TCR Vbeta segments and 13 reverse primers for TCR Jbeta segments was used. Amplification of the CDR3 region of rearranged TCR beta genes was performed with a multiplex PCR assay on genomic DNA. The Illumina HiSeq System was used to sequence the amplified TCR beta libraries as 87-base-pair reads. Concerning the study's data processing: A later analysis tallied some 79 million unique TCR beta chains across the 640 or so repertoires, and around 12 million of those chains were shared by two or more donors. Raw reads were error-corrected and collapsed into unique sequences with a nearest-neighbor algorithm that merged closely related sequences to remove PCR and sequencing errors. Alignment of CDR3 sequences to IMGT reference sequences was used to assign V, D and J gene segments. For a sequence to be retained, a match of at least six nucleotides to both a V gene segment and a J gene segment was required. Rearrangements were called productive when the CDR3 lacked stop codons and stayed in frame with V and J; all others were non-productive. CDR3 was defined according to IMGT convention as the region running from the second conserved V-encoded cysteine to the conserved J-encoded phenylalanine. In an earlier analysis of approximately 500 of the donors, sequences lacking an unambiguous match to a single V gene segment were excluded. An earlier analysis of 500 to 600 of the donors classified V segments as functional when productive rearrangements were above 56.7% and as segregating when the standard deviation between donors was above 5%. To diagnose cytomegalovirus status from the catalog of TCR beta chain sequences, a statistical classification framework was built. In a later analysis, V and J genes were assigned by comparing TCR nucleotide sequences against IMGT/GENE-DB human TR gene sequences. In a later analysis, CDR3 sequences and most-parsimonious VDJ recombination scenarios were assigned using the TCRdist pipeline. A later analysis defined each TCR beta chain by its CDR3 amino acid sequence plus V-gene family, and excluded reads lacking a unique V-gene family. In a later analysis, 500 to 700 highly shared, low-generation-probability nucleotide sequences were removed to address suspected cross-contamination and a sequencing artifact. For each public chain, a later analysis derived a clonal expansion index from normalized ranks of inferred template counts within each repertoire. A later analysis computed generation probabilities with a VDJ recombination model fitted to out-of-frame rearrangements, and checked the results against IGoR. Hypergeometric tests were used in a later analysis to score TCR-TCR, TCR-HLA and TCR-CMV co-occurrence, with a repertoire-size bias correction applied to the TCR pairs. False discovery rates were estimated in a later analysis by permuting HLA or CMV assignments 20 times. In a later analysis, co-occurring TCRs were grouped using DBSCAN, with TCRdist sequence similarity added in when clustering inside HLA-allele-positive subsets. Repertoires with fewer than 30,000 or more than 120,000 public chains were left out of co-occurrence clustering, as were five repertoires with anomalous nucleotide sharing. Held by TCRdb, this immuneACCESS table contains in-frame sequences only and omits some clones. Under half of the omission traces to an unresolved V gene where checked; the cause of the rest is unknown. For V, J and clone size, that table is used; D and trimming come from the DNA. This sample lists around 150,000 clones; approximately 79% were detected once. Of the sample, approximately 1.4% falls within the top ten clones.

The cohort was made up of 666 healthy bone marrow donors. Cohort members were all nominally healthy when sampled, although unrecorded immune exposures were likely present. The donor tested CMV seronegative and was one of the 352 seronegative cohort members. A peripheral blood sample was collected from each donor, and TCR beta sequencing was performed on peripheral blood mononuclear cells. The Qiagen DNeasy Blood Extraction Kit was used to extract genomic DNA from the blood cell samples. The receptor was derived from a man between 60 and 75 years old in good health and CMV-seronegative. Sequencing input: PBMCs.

The DNA sequence is as follows: TGTGCCAGCGGAAATCCAGATCGGGAGAAATCGGGCTACACCTTC. This encodes CASGNPDREKSGYTF. The rearranged segments are TRBV28 and TRBJ1-2, with no confidently assigned D gene. The CDR3 numbers 15 residues from cysteine through phenylalanine. CDR3 DNA is the only sequence kept; it has 45 bases, read in frame from the first base. The germline V gene specifies MDHEN as CDR1 and SYDVKM as CDR2. Trimming costs V 8 bases and J 8 bases, and their ends lie 24 bases apart.